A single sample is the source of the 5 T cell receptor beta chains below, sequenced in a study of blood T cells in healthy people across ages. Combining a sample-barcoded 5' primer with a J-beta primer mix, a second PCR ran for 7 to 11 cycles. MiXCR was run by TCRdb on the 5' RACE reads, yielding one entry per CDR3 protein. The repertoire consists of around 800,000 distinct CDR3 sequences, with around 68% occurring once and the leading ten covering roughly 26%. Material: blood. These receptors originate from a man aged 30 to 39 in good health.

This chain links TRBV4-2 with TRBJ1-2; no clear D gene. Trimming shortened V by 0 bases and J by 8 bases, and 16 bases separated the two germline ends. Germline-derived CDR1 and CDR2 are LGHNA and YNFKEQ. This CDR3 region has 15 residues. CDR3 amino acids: CASSQDLERGRGYTF. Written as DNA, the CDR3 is TGTGCCAGCAGCCAAGATCTTGAGAGAGGGCGGGGCTACACCTTC.

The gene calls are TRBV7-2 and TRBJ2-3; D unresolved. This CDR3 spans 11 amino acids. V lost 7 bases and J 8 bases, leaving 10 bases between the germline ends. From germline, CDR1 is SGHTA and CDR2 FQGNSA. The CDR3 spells CASTASTTQYF. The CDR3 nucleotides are TGTGCCAGCACCGCTTCTACTACGCAGTATTTT.

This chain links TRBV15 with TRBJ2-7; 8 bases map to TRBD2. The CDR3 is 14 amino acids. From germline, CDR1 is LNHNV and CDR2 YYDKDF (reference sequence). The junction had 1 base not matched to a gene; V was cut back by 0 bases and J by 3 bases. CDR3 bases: TGTGCCACCAGCAGAGATCGGGGGGGCTACGAGCAGTACTTC. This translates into CATSRDRGGYEQYF.

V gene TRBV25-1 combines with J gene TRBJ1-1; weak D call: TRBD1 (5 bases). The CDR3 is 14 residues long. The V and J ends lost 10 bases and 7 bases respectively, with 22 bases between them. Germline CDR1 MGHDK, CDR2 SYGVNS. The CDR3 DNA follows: TGTGCCACCAGGGTGGGGCGCGAGGGTAGTGAAGCTTTCTTT. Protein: CATRVGREGSEAFF.

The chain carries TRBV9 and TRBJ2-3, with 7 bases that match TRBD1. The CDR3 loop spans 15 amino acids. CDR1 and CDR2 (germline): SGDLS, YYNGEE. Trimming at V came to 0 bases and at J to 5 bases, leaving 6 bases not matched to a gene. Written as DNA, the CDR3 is TGTGCCAGCAGCGTAGATAGGGGGCTCAGAGATACGCAGTATTTT. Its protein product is CASSVDRGLRDTQYF.